These 17 T cell receptor beta chains were all obtained from the same sample, sequenced in a study of CD8+ T cells in alopecia areata. Once RNA had been extracted, it was reverse transcribed into cDNA to act as the sequencing template. Data came from immunoSEQ multiplex PCR; TCRdb stores just in-frame clones and leaves some out. The data hold some 150,000 clones, with about 86% observed a single time. The treatment is: oral pan-JAK inhibitor, 5-10 mg twice daily. Sequenced here: CD8+ T cells sorted from blood, sampled at week 4, from a patient treated with tofacitinib. These receptors all come from a human donor with alopecia areata.

This clone was detected once. CDR3 DNA sequence: TGCGCCAGCAGCCCGTTCCCCCAGGGGCCCTACGAGCAGTACTTC. Its protein is CASSPFPQGPYEQYF. The chain recombines TRBV5-1 with TRBJ2-7; a possible D gene is TRBD1 (6 bases). The CDR3 is 15 amino acids. From germline, CDR1 is SGHRS and CDR2 YFSETQ. Trimming stripped 4 bases from V and 2 bases from J, with 16 bases between.

This clone was detected only a few times. This chain connects TRBV6-4 to TRBJ2-3; 12 positions agree with TRBD2. Germline loops: CDR1 MRHNA, CDR2 SNTAGT. The V gene end was trimmed by 5 bases and the J gene end by 2 bases; junction bases not matched to a gene: 2. This CDR3 comprises 15 residues. Here the CDR3 reads CASSRLAGDTDTQYF. Here the CDR3 DNA reads TGTGCCAGCAGTCGACTAGCGGGGGACACAGATACGCAGTATTTT.

This rearrangement joins TRBV7-9 to TRBJ1-2; D remains ambiguous. The V end was cut by 0 bases, the J end by 2 bases, with 7 bases between. Per the germline V gene, CDR1 is SEHNR and CDR2 is FQNEAQ (reference sequence). CDR3 length: 14 residues. CDR3 region: CASSLAGTNYGYTF. In DNA form, the CDR3 reads TGTGCCAGCAGCTTAGCGGGAACAAACTATGGCTACACCTTC.

The chain links TRBV30 to TRBJ2-1; D may be TRBD2 (5 bases). The CDR3 is 14 residues long. Germline lookup yields CDR1 GTSNPN and CDR2 SVGIG (reference sequence). V shed 1 base and J shed 8 bases, with 15 bases lying between them. CDR3 bases: TGTGCCTGGAGTGCCTCGGGCCCCGGGGATGAGCAGTTCTTC. Translating it yields CAWSASGPGDEQFF.

V usage is TRBV27 and J usage is TRBJ1-2, with 7 bases identical to TRBD1. Germline values: CDR1 MNHEY, CDR2 SMNVEV (reference sequence). V dropped 5 bases and J dropped 10; count of bases not matched to a gene: 7. This CDR3 region has 12 residues. CDR3 amino acids: CASSADQGVYTF. As DNA, the CDR3 is TGTGCCAGCAGTGCCGACCAGGGGGTCTACACCTTC.

This clone has more than one count but fewer than ten. The chain joins TRBV4-1 to TRBJ2-3; the match to TRBD1 covers 10 bases. Germline V lookup: CDR1 MGHRA, CDR2 YSYEKL. Germline trimming cut 1 base from V and 5 bases from J; bases unmatched to any gene: 6. This CDR3 has 16 amino acids. The CDR3 DNA sequence: TGCGCCAGCAGCCAAGGTATCTGGGACAGGGGAGATACGCAGTATTTT. Translating gives CASSQGIWDRGDTQYF.

The gene calls are TRBV5-6 and TRBJ2-5, with TRBD2 identical over 11 bases. Germline assignment: CDR1 SGHDT and CDR2 YYEEEE. With 3 bases clipped from V and 0 bases from J, the junction kept 4 bases outside the gene matches. The CDR3 totals 16 residues. CDR3 sequence: CASSYIAGGDQETQYF. The CDR3 nucleotides read TGTGCCAGCAGCTATATAGCGGGAGGGGACCAAGAGACCCAGTACTTC.

This sequence joins TRBV29-1 and TRBJ2-7; unclear D gene. V was trimmed by 0 bases and J by 0 bases, leaving 9 bases between them. The CDR3 spans 14 residues. Germline values: CDR1 SQVTM, CDR2 ANQGSEA. In nucleotides, the CDR3 is TGCAGCGTTGAAGAGGGAACGGCCTCCTACGAGCAGTACTTC. Its translation is CSVEEGTASYEQYF.

This chain connects TRBV10-2 to TRBJ2-1; a possible D gene is TRBD1 (6 bases). Trimming removed 7 bases at V and 1 base at J, with 14 bases between. The germline V gene has CDR1 WSHSY and CDR2 SAAADI. The CDR3 totals 15 residues. The CDR3 region has the DNA TGCGCCAGCAATGGGGGCAGGGCTTCCTACAATGAGCAGTTCTTC. Translating gives CASNGGRASYNEQFF.

J is TRBJ2-5 and V is TRBV11-1; 14 bases map to TRBD2. Per germline, CDR1 SGHAT and CDR2 FQDESV (reference sequence). After removal of 5 bases from V and 4 bases from J, the junction contained 3 bases not matched to a gene. The length of the CDR3 is 15 residues. Here the CDR3 reads CASSIGLAGGETQYF. CDR3 in DNA: TGTGCCAGCAGCATCGGACTAGCGGGAGGAGAGACCCAGTACTTC.

CDR3 sequence reads: CASSLRGNNEQFF. The CDR3 coding sequence is TGTGCCAGCAGCTTGCGGGGGAACAATGAGCAGTTCTTC. V is TRBV5-4 and J is TRBJ2-1, with D tentatively TRBD2 (6 bases). CDR1 and CDR2 (germline): SGHNT, YYREEE (reference sequence). The CDR3 loop spans 13 amino acids. V was pared by 1 base and J by 5 bases, with 7 bases between.

The V and J genes are TRBV27 and TRBJ2-1, with 9 nucleotides matching TRBD2. This CDR3 region has 14 residues. V shed 7 bases, J shed 8 bases, and the junction held 9 bases outside the gene matches. Germline V gene sequence: CDR1 MNHEY, CDR2 SMNVEV (reference sequence). The CDR3 reads CASNLAGNGDEQFF. The DNA of the CDR3 is TGTGCCAGCAACCTAGCGGGGAATGGGGATGAGCAGTTCTTC.

The DNA of the CDR3 is TGCAGCGTTTTAGGGACTCTACACAATGAGCAGTTCTTC. Amino acids: CSVLGTLHNEQFF. The chain employs TRBV29-1 and TRBJ2-1; D possibly corresponds to TRBD2 (6 bases). Germline loops: CDR1 SQVTM, CDR2 ANQGSEA. The CDR3 is 13 residues long. Trimming removed 5 bases at V and 5 bases at J, with 13 bases between.

The gene calls are TRBV19 and TRBJ2-1; weak D call: TRBD1 (5 bases). CDR1 and CDR2 (germline): LNHDA, SQIVND (reference sequence). The CDR3 totals 16 residues. V lost 6 bases, J lost 0 bases, and 15 bases lay in between. The CDR3 sequence is CASSPDSYSSYNEQFF. The CDR3 bases are TGTGCCAGTAGCCCTGACAGTTACAGCTCCTACAATGAGCAGTTCTTC.

V gene TRBV30 combines with J gene TRBJ2-1, with 10 bases matching TRBD2. This CDR3 has 20 residues. The V and J ends lost 2 bases and 0 bases, in that order; junction bases with no gene match: 16. CDR1 is GTSNPN and CDR2 is SVGIG in the germline V gene (reference sequence). CDR3 in DNA: TGTGCCTGGAGTCCTCGGACTAGCGGCGGTCGGGTGAACTCCTACAATGAGCAGTTCTTC. Amino acids: CAWSPRTSGGRVNSYNEQFF.

This chain joins TRBV7-2 and TRBJ1-5; the D is unclear. The CDR3 loop spans 15 amino acids. Trimming pared 3 bases from V and 2 bases from J, leaving 11 bases between. Per the germline V gene, CDR1 is SGHTA and CDR2 is FQGNSA. The CDR3 sequence is CASSFDSSGNQPQHF. CDR3 in DNA: TGTGCCAGCAGCTTCGATTCTTCCGGCAATCAGCCCCAGCATTTT.

The V call is TRBV2, the J call TRBJ2-7; 10 nucleotides line up with TRBD1. The germline gives CDR1 SNHLY, CDR2 FYNNEI. After removal of 7 bases from V and 5 bases from J, the junction contained 5 bases not matched to a gene. There are 13 residues in the CDR3. The CDR3 loop is CASNGQGVHEQYF. CDR3 sequence (DNA): TGTGCCAGCAACGGACAGGGGGTGCACGAGCAGTACTTC.